This note documents a single T cell receptor beta chain sequence. The antigen remains undetermined. The source of the sample is a study of response to subunit inactivated influenza vaccine. Each CDR3 protein is one row after TCRdb ran MiXCR on the RT-PCR reads. This sample has about 310,000 distinct CDR3 sequences, with around 22% found just once. Findings of the study overall: The authors proposed limited new T cell recruitment per seasonal influenza vaccination.

V lost 1 base, J lost 7 bases, and 5 bases lay in between. This CDR3 spans 11 amino acids. CDR1 and CDR2 (germline): MGHRA, YSYEKL. The genes are TRBV4-1 and TRBJ2-7; D is uncertain. This receptor was obtained from a man between 45 and 75 years old who received an inactivated influenza vaccine. This material consisted of PBMCs from blood, taken approximately 20 months after vaccination. This CDR3 is CASSQASEQYF. Here the CDR3 DNA reads TGCGCCAGCAGCCAAGCATCGGAGCAGTACTTC.